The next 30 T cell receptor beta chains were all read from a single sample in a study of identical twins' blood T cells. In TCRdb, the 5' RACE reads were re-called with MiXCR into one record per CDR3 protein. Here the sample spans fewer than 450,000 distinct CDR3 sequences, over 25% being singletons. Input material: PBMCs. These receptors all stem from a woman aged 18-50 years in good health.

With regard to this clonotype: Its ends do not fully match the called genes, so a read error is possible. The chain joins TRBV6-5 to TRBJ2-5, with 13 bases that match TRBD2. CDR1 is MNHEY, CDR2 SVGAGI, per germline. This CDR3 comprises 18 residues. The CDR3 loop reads CASSSSGLAGHYQEAQYF. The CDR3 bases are TGTGCCAGCAGCTCCTCGGGACTAGCGGGACATTACCAAGAGGCCCAGTACTTC.

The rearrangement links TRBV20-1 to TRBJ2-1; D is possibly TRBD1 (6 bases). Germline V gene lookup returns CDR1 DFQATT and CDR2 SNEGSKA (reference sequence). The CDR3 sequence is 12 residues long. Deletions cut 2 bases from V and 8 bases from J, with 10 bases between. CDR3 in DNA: TGCAGTGCTAGATCCGGACAGTATGAGCAGTTCTTC. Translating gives CSARSGQYEQFF.

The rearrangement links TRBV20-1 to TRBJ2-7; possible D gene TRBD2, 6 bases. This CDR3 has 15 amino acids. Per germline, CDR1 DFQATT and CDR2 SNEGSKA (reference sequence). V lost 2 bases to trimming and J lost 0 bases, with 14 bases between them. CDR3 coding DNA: TGCAGTGCTAGATCATGGGGGGACTTCTCCTACGAGCAGTACTTC. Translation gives CSARSWGDFSYEQYF.

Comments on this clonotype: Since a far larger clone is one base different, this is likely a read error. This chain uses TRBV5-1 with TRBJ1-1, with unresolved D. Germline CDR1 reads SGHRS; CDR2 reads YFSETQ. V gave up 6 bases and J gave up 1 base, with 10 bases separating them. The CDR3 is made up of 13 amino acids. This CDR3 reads CASILEGNTEAFF. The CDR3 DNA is TGCGCCAGCATTCTGGAAGGGAACACTGAAGCTTTCTTT. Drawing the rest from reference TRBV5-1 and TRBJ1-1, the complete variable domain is KAGVTQTPRYLIKTRGQQVTLSCSPISGHRSVSWYQQTPGQGLQFLFEYFSETQRNKGNFPGRFSGRQFSNSRSEMNVSTLELGDSALYLCASILEGNTEAFFGQGTRLTVV.

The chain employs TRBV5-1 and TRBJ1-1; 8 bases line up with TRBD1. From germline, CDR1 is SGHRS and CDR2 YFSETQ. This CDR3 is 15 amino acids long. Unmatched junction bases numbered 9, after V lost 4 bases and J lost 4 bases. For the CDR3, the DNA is TGCGCCAGCAGCACAAGACAGGGGAGCGTCACTGAAGCTTTCTTT. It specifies CASSTRQGSVTEAFF.

In DNA form, the CDR3 reads TGTGCCAGCAGTGAGAGGGGAGAGGGCACAGATACGCAGTATTTT. Its translation: CASSERGEGTDTQYF. The V call is TRBV6-4, the J call TRBJ2-3; D possibly matches TRBD1 or TRBD2 (5 bases each). This CDR3 region has 15 residues. Germline V gene lookup returns CDR1 MRHNA and CDR2 SNTAGT. V was clipped by 3 bases and J by 1 base, with 11 bases between them.

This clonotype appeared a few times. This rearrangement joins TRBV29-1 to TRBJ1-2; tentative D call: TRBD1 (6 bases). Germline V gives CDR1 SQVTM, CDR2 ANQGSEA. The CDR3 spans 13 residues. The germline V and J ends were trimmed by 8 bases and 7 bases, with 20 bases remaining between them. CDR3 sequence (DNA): TGCAGCACGGCGGACAGTTTTTGGTGTGGCTACACCTTC. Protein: CSTADSFWCGYTF.

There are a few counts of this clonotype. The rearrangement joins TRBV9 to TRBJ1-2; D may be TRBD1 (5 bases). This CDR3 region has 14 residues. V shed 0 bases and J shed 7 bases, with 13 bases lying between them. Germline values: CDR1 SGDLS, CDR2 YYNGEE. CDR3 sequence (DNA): TGTGCCAGCAGCGTAGGAGGCGCAGGGTCTGGCTACACCTTC. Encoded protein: CASSVGGAGSGYTF.

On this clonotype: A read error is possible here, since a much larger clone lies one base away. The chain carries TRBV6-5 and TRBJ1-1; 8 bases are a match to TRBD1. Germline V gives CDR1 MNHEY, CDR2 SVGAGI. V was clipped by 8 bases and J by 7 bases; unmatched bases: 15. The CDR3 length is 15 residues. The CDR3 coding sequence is TGTGCCAGCGGTGTACCGACAGGGGTCGAGGGTGAAGCTTTCTTT. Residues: CASGVPTGVEGEAFF.

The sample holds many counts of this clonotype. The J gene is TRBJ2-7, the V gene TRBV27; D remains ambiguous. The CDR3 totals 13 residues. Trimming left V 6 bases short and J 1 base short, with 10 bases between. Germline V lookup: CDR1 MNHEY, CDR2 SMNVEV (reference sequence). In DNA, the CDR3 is TGTGCCAGCAGCTTGGGAAGGTCCTACGAGCAGTACTTC. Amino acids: CASSLGRSYEQYF.

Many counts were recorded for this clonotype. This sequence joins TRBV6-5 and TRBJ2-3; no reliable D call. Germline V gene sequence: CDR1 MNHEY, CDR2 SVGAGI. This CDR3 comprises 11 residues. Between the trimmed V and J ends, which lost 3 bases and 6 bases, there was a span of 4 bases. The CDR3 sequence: CASSYGDTQYF. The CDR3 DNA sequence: TGTGCCAGCAGTTATGGGGATACGCAGTATTTT.

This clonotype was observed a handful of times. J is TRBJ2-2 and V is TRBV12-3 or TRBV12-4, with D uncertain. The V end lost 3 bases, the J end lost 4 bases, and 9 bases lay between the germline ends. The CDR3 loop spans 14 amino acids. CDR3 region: CASSFIGLTGELFF. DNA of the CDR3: TGTGCCAGCAGTTTCATAGGGCTCACCGGGGAGCTGTTTTTT.

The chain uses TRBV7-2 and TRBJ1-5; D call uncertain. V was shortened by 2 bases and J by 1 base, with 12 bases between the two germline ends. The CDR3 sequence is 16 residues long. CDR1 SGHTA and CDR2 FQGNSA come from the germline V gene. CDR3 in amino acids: CASSLLRALSNQPQHF. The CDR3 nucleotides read TGTGCCAGCAGCTTACTAAGGGCCCTAAGCAATCAGCCCCAGCATTTT.

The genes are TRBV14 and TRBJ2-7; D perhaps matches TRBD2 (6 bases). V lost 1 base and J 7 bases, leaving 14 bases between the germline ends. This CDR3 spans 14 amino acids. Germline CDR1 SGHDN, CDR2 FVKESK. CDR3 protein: CASSQVRREREQYF. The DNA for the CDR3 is TGTGCCAGCAGCCAAGTGCGGCGGGAACGAGAGCAGTACTTC.

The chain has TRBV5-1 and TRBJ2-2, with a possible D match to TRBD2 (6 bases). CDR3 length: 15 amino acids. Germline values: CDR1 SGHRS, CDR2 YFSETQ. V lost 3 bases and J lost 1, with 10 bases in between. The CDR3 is CASSSRDWNTGELFF. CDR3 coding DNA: TGCGCCAGCAGCTCCCGGGACTGGAACACCGGGGAGCTGTTTTTT.

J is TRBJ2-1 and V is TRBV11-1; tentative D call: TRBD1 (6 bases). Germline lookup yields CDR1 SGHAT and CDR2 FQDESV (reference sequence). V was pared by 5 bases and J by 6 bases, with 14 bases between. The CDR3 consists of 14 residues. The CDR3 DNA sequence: TGTGCCAGCAGCGGACGGACAGCCCCCAATGAGCAGTTCTTC. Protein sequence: CASSGRTAPNEQFF.

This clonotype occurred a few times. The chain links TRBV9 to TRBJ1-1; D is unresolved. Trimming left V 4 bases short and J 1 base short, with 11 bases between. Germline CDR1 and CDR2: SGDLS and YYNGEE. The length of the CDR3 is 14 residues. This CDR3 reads CASSQTRSNTEAFF. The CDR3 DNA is TGTGCCAGCAGCCAGACGAGGTCGAACACTGAAGCTTTCTTT.

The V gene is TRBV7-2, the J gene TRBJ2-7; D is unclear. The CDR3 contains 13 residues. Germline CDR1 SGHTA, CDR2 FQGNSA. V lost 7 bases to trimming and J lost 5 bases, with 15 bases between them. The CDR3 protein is CASTRAVSHEQYF. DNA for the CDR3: TGTGCCAGCACCCGAGCAGTTTCCCACGAGCAGTACTTC.

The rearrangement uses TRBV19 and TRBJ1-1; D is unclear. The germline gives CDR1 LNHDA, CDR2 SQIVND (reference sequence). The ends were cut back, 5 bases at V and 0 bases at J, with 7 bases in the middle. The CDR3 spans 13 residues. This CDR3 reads CASSPLVNTEAFF. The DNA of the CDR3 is TGTGCCAGTAGTCCTCTGGTGAACACTGAAGCTTTCTTT. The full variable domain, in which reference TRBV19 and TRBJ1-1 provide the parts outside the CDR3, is DGGITQSPKYLFRKEGQNVTLSCEQNLNHDAMYWYRQDPGQGLRLIYYSQIVNDFQKGDIAEGYSVSREKKESFPLTVTSAQKNPTAFYLCASSPLVNTEAFFGQGTRLTVV.

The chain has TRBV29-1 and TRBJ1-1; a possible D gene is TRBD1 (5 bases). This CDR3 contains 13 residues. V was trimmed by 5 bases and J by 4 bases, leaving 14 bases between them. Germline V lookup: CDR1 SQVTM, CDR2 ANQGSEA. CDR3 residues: CSVRGREGTEAFF. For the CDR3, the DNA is TGCAGCGTTAGGGGCAGAGAGGGCACTGAAGCTTTCTTT. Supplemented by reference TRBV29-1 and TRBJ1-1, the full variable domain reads SAVISQKPSRDICQRGTSLTIQCQVDSQVTMMFWYRQQPGQSLTLIATANQGSEATYESGFVIDKFPISRPNLTFSTLTVSNMSPEDSSIYLCSVRGREGTEAFFGQGTRLTVV.

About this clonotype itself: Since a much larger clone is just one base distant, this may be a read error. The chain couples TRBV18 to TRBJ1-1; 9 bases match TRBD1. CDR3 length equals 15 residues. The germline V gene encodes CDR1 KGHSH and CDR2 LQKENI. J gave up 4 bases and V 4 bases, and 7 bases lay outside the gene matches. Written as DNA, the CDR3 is TGTGCCAGCTCACTCGGAGGGACAGGGAGCACTGAAGCTTTCTTT. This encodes CASSLGGTGSTEAFF.

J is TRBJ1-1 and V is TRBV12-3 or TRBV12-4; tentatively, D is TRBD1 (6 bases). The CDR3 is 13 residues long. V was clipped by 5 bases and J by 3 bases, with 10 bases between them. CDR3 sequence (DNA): TGTGCCAGCAGTGTACAGGGCGACACTGAAGCTTTCTTT. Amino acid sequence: CASSVQGDTEAFF.

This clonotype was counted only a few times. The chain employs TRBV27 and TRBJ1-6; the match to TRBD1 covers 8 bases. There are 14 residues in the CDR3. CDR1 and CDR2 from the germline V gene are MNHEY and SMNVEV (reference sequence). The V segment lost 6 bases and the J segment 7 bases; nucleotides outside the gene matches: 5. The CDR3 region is CASRRQGKNSPLHF. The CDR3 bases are TGTGCCAGCAGACGACAGGGGAAGAATTCACCCCTCCACTTT.

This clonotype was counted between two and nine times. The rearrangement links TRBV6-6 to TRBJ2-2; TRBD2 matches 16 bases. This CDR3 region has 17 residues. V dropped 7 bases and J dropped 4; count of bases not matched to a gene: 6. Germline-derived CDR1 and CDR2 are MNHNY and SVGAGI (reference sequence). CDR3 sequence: CASTGTSGRVATGELFF. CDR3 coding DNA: TGTGCCAGCACCGGGACTAGCGGGAGGGTGGCCACCGGGGAGCTGTTTTTT.

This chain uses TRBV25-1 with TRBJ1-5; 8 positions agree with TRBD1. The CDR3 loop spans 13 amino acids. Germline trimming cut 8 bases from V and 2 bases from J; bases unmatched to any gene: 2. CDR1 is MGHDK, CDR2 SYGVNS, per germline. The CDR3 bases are TGTGCCAGCCAACAGGGGGGCAATCAGCCCCAGCATTTT. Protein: CASQQGGNQPQHF.

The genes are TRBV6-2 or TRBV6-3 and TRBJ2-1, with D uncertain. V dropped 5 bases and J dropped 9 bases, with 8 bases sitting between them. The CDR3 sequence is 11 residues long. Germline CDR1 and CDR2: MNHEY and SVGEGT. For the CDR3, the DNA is TGTGCCAGCAGTGGATCCGGTGAGCAGTTCTTC. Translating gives CASSGSGEQFF.

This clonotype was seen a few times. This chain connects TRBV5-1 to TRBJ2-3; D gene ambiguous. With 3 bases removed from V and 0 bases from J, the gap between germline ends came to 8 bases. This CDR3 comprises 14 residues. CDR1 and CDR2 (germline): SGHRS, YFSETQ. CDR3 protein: CASSSSSSTDTQYF. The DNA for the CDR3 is TGCGCCAGCAGCTCCAGTTCTAGCACAGATACGCAGTATTTT.

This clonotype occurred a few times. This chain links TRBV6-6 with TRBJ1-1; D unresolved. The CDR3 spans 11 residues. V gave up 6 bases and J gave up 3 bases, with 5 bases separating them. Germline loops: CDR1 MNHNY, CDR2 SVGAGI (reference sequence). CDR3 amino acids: CASSAHTEAFF. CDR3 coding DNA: TGTGCCAGCAGCGCTCACACTGAAGCTTTCTTT.

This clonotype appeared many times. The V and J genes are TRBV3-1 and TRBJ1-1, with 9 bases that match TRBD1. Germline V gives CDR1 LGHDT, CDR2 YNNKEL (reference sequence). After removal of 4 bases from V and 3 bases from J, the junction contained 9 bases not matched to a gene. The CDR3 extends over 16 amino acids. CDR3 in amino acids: CASSPRDRELDTEAFF. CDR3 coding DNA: TGTGCCAGCAGCCCGAGGGACAGGGAATTGGACACTGAAGCTTTCTTT. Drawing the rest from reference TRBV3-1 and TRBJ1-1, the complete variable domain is DTAVSQTPKYLVTQMGNDKSIKCEQNLGHDTMYWYKQDSKKFLKIMFSYNNKELIINETVPNRFSPKSPDKAHLNLHINSLELGDSAVYFCASSPRDRELDTEAFFGQGTRLTVV.

CDR3 residues: CASRETSYNEQFF. The CDR3 nucleotides read TGTGCCAGCAGGGAAACCTCCTACAATGAGCAGTTCTTC. The V call is TRBV7-9, the J call TRBJ2-1; D gene unclear. CDR3 length: 13 residues. Germline CDR1 reads SEHNR; CDR2 reads FQNEAQ (reference sequence). V gave up 6 bases and J gave up 0 bases, with 6 bases separating them.